Below, 20 T cell receptor beta chains from the same sample are listed, as sequenced in a study of monozygotic twins with inflammatory bowel disease. After re-calling the 5' RACE reads, TCRdb lists one entry per CDR3 protein, DNA absent. The sample yields hundreds of thousands of distinct CDR3 sequences, of which the top ten take up 5.6%. The material sequenced was blood. The receptors were sampled from a human donor with ulcerative colitis or Crohn's disease, or a healthy co-twin of an affected twin (not recorded which).

The CDR3 spells CASSQDLVSSSQHF. The rearrangement joins TRBV4-3 to TRBJ1-5. This CDR3 is built from 14 residues. The germline CDR1 and CDR2 sequences are LGHNA and YSLEER.

The CDR3 here is CSAIPQGSNQPQHF. The V gene is TRBV20-1, the J gene TRBJ1-5; the TCRdb call, TRBD1, lacks DNA for checking. CDR1 is DFQATT, CDR2 SNEGSKA, per germline (reference sequence). The CDR3 sequence is 14 residues long.

The chain has TRBV29-1 and TRBJ1-2. The length of the CDR3 is 13 residues. The germline V gene has CDR1 SQVTM and CDR2 ANQGSEA. The CDR3 loop reads CSVGAFGREGYTF.

The genes are TRBV25-1 and TRBJ2-6. CDR3 length: 14 amino acids. Germline-derived CDR1 and CDR2 are MGHDK and SYGVNS. This chain's CDR3 is CASSEVSGANVLTF.

The rearrangement links TRBV9 to TRBJ2-1; the D gene TCRdb calls, TRBD1, cannot be checked with no DNA. CDR1 and CDR2 (germline): SGDLS, YYNGEE. The CDR3 loop spans 15 amino acids. CDR3 loop: CASSSGQGRPTEQFF.

The chain has TRBV24-1 and TRBJ2-5; TCRdb calls TRBD2, which cannot be checked without DNA. The CDR3 is 13 amino acids. Germline CDR1 and CDR2: KGHDR and SFDVKD. The CDR3 reads CATSDREGETQYF.

This chain links TRBV20-1 with TRBJ1-1. Germline V gene data show CDR1 as DFQATT and CDR2 as SNEGSKA (reference sequence). The CDR3 length is 14 residues. The CDR3 sequence is CSARDYPRNTEAFF.

The chain employs TRBV28 and TRBJ1-4. Per the germline V gene, CDR1 is MDHEN and CDR2 is SYDVKM. The CDR3 extends over 13 amino acids. The CDR3 loop reads CASSLSDVEKLFF. Based on the CDR3 plus reference TRBV28 and TRBJ1-4, the full variable domain is DVKVTQSSRYLVKRTGEKVFLECVQDMDHENMFWYRQDPGLGLRLIYFSYDVKMKEKGDIPEGYSVSREKKERFSLILESASTNQTSMYLCASSLSDVEKLFFGSGTQLSVL.

This chain joins TRBV25-1 and TRBJ2-1; there is no DNA to check the TCRdb D call of TRBD1. This CDR3 has 14 amino acids. Per germline, CDR1 MGHDK and CDR2 SYGVNS. The CDR3 loop reads CASFSSGAYNEQFF.

The chain combines TRBV4-3 with TRBJ1-1; with no DNA, the TCRdb D assignment of TRBD1 cannot be verified. The CDR3 contains 14 residues. Germline V lookup: CDR1 LGHNA, CDR2 YSLEER. This chain's CDR3 is CASSQDTGRGMAFF.

V and J are TRBV7-3 and TRBJ2-5; TCRdb's D call, TRBD1, is unchecked because there is no DNA. This CDR3 is 14 amino acids long. Germline loops: CDR1 SGHTA, CDR2 FQGTGA. CDR3 sequence: CASSEDIFQETQYF. Based on the CDR3 plus reference TRBV7-3 and TRBJ2-5, the full variable domain is GAGVSQTPSNKVTEKGKYVELRCDPISGHTALYWYRQSLGQGPEFLIYFQGTGAADDSGLPNDRFFAVRPEGSVSTLKIQRTERGDSAVYLCASSEDIFQETQYFGPGTRLLVL.

The genes are TRBV11-3 and TRBJ2-1; with no DNA, the TCRdb D assignment of TRBD2 cannot be verified. Per germline, CDR1 SGHNT and CDR2 YENEEA. This CDR3 spans 15 amino acids. The CDR3 sequence: CASTSSRGRNNEQFF.

The genes are TRBV11-1 and TRBJ1-6; the TCRdb call, TRBD1, lacks DNA for checking. The V gene's germline CDR1 is SGHAT and CDR2 FQDESV (reference sequence). CDR3 length equals 18 residues. CDR3 loop: CASSLALGGSSYNSPLHF.

J is TRBJ2-5 and V is TRBV23-1; TCRdb outputs TRBD1, but without DNA this stays unchecked. TRBV23-1 is noted as an ORF with a role that remains uncertain. This CDR3 contains 17 residues. This CDR3 reads CASSPRRGSAGQETQYF.

The chain uses TRBV7-9 and TRBJ1-5; TCRdb returns TRBD1, unconfirmable since there is no DNA. CDR1 and CDR2 (germline): SEHNR, FQNEAQ (reference sequence). This CDR3 comprises 16 residues. This CDR3 is CASSLGQGISNQPQHF.

The J gene is TRBJ1-2, the V gene TRBV7-9; as DNA is missing, the TRBD1 call by TCRdb cannot be tested. This CDR3 region has 12 residues. Germline CDR1 SEHNR, CDR2 FQNEAQ (reference sequence). The CDR3 protein is CASSAQGGGYTF. The full variable domain, its missing parts supplied by reference TRBV7-9 and TRBJ1-2, is DTGVSQNPRHKITKRGQNVTFRCDPISEHNRLYWYRQTLGQGPEFLTYFQNEAQLEKSRLLSDRFSAERPKGSFSTLEIQRTEQGDSAMYLCASSAQGGGYTFGSGTRLTVV.

The genes are TRBV7-9 and TRBJ1-6. Germline V gives CDR1 SEHNR, CDR2 FQNEAQ (reference sequence). The CDR3 runs 12 residues. This chain's CDR3 is CASSQPSGPLHF.

The gene calls are TRBV14 and TRBJ2-5; lacking DNA, the TRBD2 call made by TCRdb goes unchecked. Germline-derived CDR1 and CDR2 are SGHDN and FVKESK. The CDR3 contains 18 residues. The CDR3 reads CASSPRLAGGLYQETQYF. Together with reference TRBV14 and TRBJ2-5, the CDR3 gives the full variable domain: EAGVTQFPSHSVIEKGQTVTLRCDPISGHDNLYWYRRVMGKEIKFLLHFVKESKQDESGMPNNRFLAERTGGTYSTLKVQPAELEDSGVYFCASSPRLAGGLYQETQYFGPGTRLLVL.

The rearrangement uses TRBV20-1 and TRBJ2-3; TCRdb returns TRBD1, unconfirmable since there is no DNA. Germline V gene lookup returns CDR1 DFQATT and CDR2 SNEGSKA (reference sequence). The CDR3 covers 15 residues. CDR3 loop: CSGSGWGPGTDTQYF.

The chain has TRBV10-3 and TRBJ2-3; TCRdb indicates TRBD2, and absent DNA this call remains unverified. The CDR3 loop spans 15 amino acids. Germline CDR1 reads ENHRY; CDR2 reads SYGVKD. This chain's CDR3 is CAIGELAGGTDTQYF.